This is a list of T cell receptor beta chains from one sample in a study of beta chain features in type 1 diabetes. The repertoire was sequenced with immunoSEQ multiplex PCR; TCRdb's copy has only in-frame clones and lacks some. The sample shows about 16,000 clones, about 70% of them seen only once. Material: stem cell memory CD4+ T cells from blood. The receptor source for this set is a man aged 30 to 39 with type 1 diabetes. The CDR3 runs from the conserved cysteine through the conserved F or W. A D gene is named only where the DNA matches it firmly. Some rows mark clone size as missing; the rest say once, few, many or name a class of expanded clone.

j_call,clone_size,v_call,d_call,cdr3_nt,cdr3_aa
TRBJ1-5,.,TRBV4-3,TRBD1,TGCGCCAGCAGCCAGGACCTCACGACAGGGGTAGGTCAGCCCCAGCATTTT,CASSQDLTTGVGQPQHF
TRBJ1-1,.,TRBV25-1,.,TGTGCCAGCAGCCCTGGGCTGATCGGCAACACTGAAGCTTTCTTT,CASSPGLIGNTEAFF
TRBJ2-7,.,TRBV7-2,TRBD2,TGTGCCAGCAGCGGGAAGAGCGGGGGCTACGAGCAGTACTTC,CASSGKSGGYEQYF
TRBJ2-1,few,TRBV7-3,.,TGTGCCAGCAGCCGCCAAGGGACTGACCGAGAGCAGTTCTTC,CASSRQGTDREQFF
TRBJ2-2,once,TRBV5-6,.,TGTGCCAGCAGCTCCGCCAGACTTGCGAACACCGGGGAGCTGTTTTTT,CASSSARLANTGELFF
TRBJ2-2,.,TRBV9,TRBD2,TGTGCCAGCACTAAACTAGCGGGGGGCACCGGGGAGCTGTTTTTT,CASTKLAGGTGELFF
TRBJ1-1,.,TRBV28,.,TGTGCCAGCAGTTCGGGGAGGGTGAACACTGAAGCTTTCTTT,CASSSGRVNTEAFF
TRBJ1-3,.,TRBV4-2,.,TGTGCCAGCAGCCAAGTTATCGGAAACACCATATATTTT,CASSQVIGNTIYF
TRBJ2-3,.,TRBV5-4,.,TGTGCCAGCAGCTTGTTCGGGGACACGGATACGCAGTATTTT,CASSLFGDTDTQYF
TRBJ2-1,.,TRBV11-1,TRBD1,TGTGCCAGCAGCTTATTTCCGGGACAGGGCAATGAGCAGTTCTTC,CASSLFPGQGNEQFF
TRBJ2-7,once,TRBV10-3,.,TGTGCCATCAGTGATCGACTATCCACCTACGAGCAGTACTTC,CAISDRLSTYEQYF
TRBJ2-3,.,TRBV11-3,.,TGTGCCAGCAGCTTAAATGGGGGGATAAATACGCAGTATTTT,CASSLNGGINTQYF
TRBJ2-3,once,TRBV21-1,.,TGTGCCAGCAGCAAATTTAACAGGGGGCGAGACACGCAGTATTTT,CASSKFNRGRDTQYF
TRBJ2-1,.,TRBV5-1,TRBD1,TGCGCCAGCAGCTACGGACAGGGAAGCTCCTACAATGAGCAGTTCTTC,CASSYGQGSSYNEQFF
TRBJ1-2,.,TRBV2,TRBD1,TGTGCCAGCAACAGACAGGGGGCCGGTGGCTACACCTTC,CASNRQGAGGYTF
TRBJ1-5,.,TRBV4-1,.,TGCGCCAGCAGCCCCCAAGGGGATAGCAATCAGCCCCAGCATTTT,CASSPQGDSNQPQHF
TRBJ1-2,few,TRBV11-2,TRBD1,TGTGCCAGCAGCTTAGTCGGGACAGGGTATGGCTACACCTTC,CASSLVGTGYGYTF
TRBJ2-3,.,TRBV2,.,TGTGCCAGCAGCCGACTAGATACGCAGTATTTT,CASSRLDTQYF